These 27 T cell receptor beta chains were sequenced from one sample in a study of regulatory T cells in long-lasting Graves disease. Documented time point: newly diagnosed GD, antithyroid drugs for less than 3 months. PBMC RNA served as the TCR library source. Construction of the TCR beta libraries employed iRepertoire HTBI primers in conjunction with Arm-PCR of CDR3 regions. From the multiplex PCR reads, TCRdb called clonotypes with MiXCR, one entry per CDR3 protein. The profile covers 620,000 or so distinct CDR3 sequences, with roughly 15% appearing a single time and under 20% taken by the ten largest. The data also belong to a second study, concerning T cells in Graves' hyperthyroidism and ophthalmopathy.

The sample consisted of peripheral blood mononuclear cells (PBMCs), taken at new diagnosis, from a patient treated with antithyroid drugs. Receptor source: a woman aged 25 to 39 with Graves disease.

This clonotype was observed a few times. The J gene is TRBJ2-7, the V gene TRBV6-1, with 7 bases aligning to TRBD2. Trimming at V came to 4 bases and at J to 5 bases, leaving 5 bases not matched to a gene. Germline V gene lookup returns CDR1 MNHNS and CDR2 SASEGT. The CDR3 is made up of 13 amino acids. The CDR3: CASSGGGSNEQYF. Here the CDR3 DNA reads TGTGCCAGCAGTGGAGGCGGGAGCAACGAGCAGTACTTC.

The chain employs TRBV7-2 and TRBJ2-7; 9 bases fit TRBD2. The germline CDR1 and CDR2 sequences are SGHTA and FQGNSA. Trimming at V came to 1 base and at J to 7 bases, leaving 8 bases not matched to a gene. The CDR3 contains 15 residues. Written as DNA, the CDR3 is TGTGCCAGCAGCTTAGGCGACGCGGGAGGGAGGGAGCAGTACTTC. This translates into CASSLGDAGGREQYF.

The gene calls are TRBV6-1 and TRBJ2-7, with D possibly TRBD2 on 5 matching bases. Trimming took off 5 bases at V and 2 bases at J, with 19 bases between the two ends. Germline-derived CDR1 and CDR2 are MNHNS and SASEGT. There are 16 residues in the CDR3. The CDR3 region has the DNA TGTGCCAGCAGTCCGGTTCGAGGGAGTCGCACCTACGAGCAGTACTTC. Protein sequence: CASSPVRGSRTYEQYF.

V and J are TRBV30 and TRBJ2-7; TRBD2 might be the D (6 bases). The CDR3 runs to 13 residues. Germline V gene sequence: CDR1 GTSNPN, CDR2 SVGIG (reference sequence). The CDR3 here is CALSDYYLSEQYF. CDR3 DNA sequence: TGTGCACTCTCGGACTACTACTTATCCGAGCAGTACTTC.

Many counts were recorded for this clonotype. V usage is TRBV28 and J usage is TRBJ1-3; possible D gene TRBD1, 5 bases. V gave up 6 bases and J gave up 0 bases, with 12 bases separating them. The CDR3 sequence is 15 residues long. Per germline, CDR1 MDHEN and CDR2 SYDVKM. CDR3 DNA: TGTGCCAGCAGCCAATGGGGGGGCTCTGGAAACACCATATATTTT. The encoded protein is CASSQWGGSGNTIYF.

This clonotype was seen many times. The rearrangement links TRBV28 to TRBJ1-5; 8 bases match TRBD1. With 6 bases clipped from V and 4 bases from J, the junction kept 14 bases outside the gene matches. The length of the CDR3 is 17 residues. Germline V gene sequence: CDR1 MDHEN, CDR2 SYDVKM. The DNA for the CDR3 is TGTGCCAGCAGCCGGACAGGGCCCCTCGGAGGGAATCAGCCCCAGCATTTT. Residues: CASSRTGPLGGNQPQHF.

The CDR3 spells CATSDSGSDRAYEQYF. DNA of the CDR3: TGTGCCACCAGTGATTCGGGATCGGACAGAGCCTACGAGCAGTACTTC. This chain joins TRBV24-1 and TRBJ2-7; TRBD1 is a possible D gene (6 bases). From germline, CDR1 is KGHDR and CDR2 SFDVKD. The CDR3 consists of 16 residues. V lost 2 bases and J lost 2, with 15 bases in between.

This clonotype was detected ten times or more. The CDR3 here is CATKNTGVSNQPQHF. The CDR3 DNA is TGTGCCACCAAAAACACAGGGGTCAGCAATCAGCCCCAGCATTTT. The V call is TRBV10-3, the J call TRBJ1-5, with TRBD1 matching over 7 bases. CDR1 is ENHRY and CDR2 is SYGVKD in the germline V gene. Unmatched junction bases numbered 10, after V lost 10 bases and J lost 1 base. CDR3 size: 15 residues.

Note on this clonotype: One end of the junction varies from germline; a read error may be responsible. The chain uses TRBV7-2 and TRBJ1-1; maybe TRBD1 (5 bases). Per the germline V gene, CDR1 is SGHTA and CDR2 is FQGNSA. The CDR3 has 14 residues. The CDR3 here is CASSLTRGNTEASF. In DNA form, the CDR3 reads TGTGCCAGCAGCCTAACCCGGGGGAACACTGAAGCCTCCTTT.

The rearrangement links TRBV19 to TRBJ2-1, with 8 bases lining up with TRBD1. This CDR3 region has 14 residues. Per germline, CDR1 LNHDA and CDR2 SQIVND (reference sequence). Trimming removed 4 bases from V and 4 bases from J; junction bases left unmatched: 3. In DNA form, the CDR3 reads TGTGCCAGTAGTAAGGGACAGGTTTACAATGAGCAGTTCTTC. This gives the protein CASSKGQVYNEQFF.

The chain has TRBV12-3 or TRBV12-4 and TRBJ2-6; D is unclear. The CDR3 runs 18 residues. V lost 1 base, J lost 7 bases, and 20 bases lay in between. The CDR3 spells CASSLVKGIKLGANVLTF. CDR3 nucleotides: TGTGCCAGCAGTTTAGTTAAGGGTATAAAGTTGGGTGCCAACGTCCTGACTTTC.

In its sample, this clonotype was seen many times. One end of the junction fails to match germline, which may point to a read error. The V gene is TRBV2, the J gene TRBJ2-1; tentative D call: TRBD1 (5 bases). CDR1 and CDR2 (germline): SNHLY, FYNNEI. This CDR3 has 12 amino acids. CDR3 sequence reads: CASREGVHEQFF. The CDR3 nucleotides read TGTGCCAGCAGGGAAGGGGTCCATGAGCAGTTCTTC.

This clonotype was seen ten or more times. V usage is TRBV3-1 and J usage is TRBJ1-5; TRBD1 matches 10 bases. CDR1 LGHDT and CDR2 YNNKEL come from the germline V gene (reference sequence). J gave up 5 bases and V 5 bases, and 6 bases lay outside the gene matches. This CDR3 has 15 residues. CDR3 coding DNA: TGTGCCAGCAGCGCGATGGGACAGGGGTATCAGCCCCAGCATTTT. Its protein product is CASSAMGQGYQPQHF.

The chain carries TRBV6-1 and TRBJ2-7; 9 bases fit TRBD1. The CDR3 spans 13 residues. Trimming at V came to 7 bases and at J to 2 bases, leaving 3 bases not matched to a gene. Germline V CDR1 and CDR2: MNHNS, SASEGT. The CDR3 DNA is TGTGCCAGCACCGGGACAGGGACCTACGAGCAGTACTTC. This gives the protein CASTGTGTYEQYF.

As to this clonotype: Just one base apart from a much larger clone, this may be a read error. The chain joins TRBV27 to TRBJ2-1, with TRBD2 as a possible D gene (5 bases). This CDR3 region has 13 residues. Germline V gives CDR1 MNHEY, CDR2 SMNVEV (reference sequence). Trimming removed 8 bases from V and 10 bases from J, with 18 bases in between. CDR3 loop: CASAAGQQYEQFF. The CDR3 DNA reads as TGTGCCAGCGCTGCGGGTCAACAATACGAGCAGTTCTTC.

The chain combines TRBV10-3 with TRBJ2-4, with D perhaps matching TRBD2 (5 bases). Germline CDR1 and CDR2: ENHRY and SYGVKD. The ends were cut back, 4 bases at V and 2 bases at J, with 12 bases in the middle. The length of the CDR3 is 15 residues. The CDR3 here is CAISGTGVSKNIQYF. CDR3 in DNA: TGTGCCATCAGTGGGACTGGGGTCTCCAAAAACATTCAGTACTTC.

This chain links TRBV20-1 with TRBJ2-7; 8 nucleotides align to TRBD2. Germline values: CDR1 DFQATT, CDR2 SNEGSKA (reference sequence). The CDR3 sequence is 13 residues long. V was clipped by 6 bases and J by 2 bases; unmatched bases: 6. This CDR3 is CSANSGTTYEQYF. CDR3 sequence (DNA): TGCAGTGCCAATAGCGGGACCACCTACGAGCAGTACTTC.

Concerning this clonotype itself: This may stem from a read error, because a much larger clone lies one nucleotide away. The J gene is TRBJ1-1, the V gene TRBV7-9; D remains ambiguous. The CDR3 runs 12 residues. Germline loops: CDR1 SEHNR, CDR2 FQNEAQ (reference sequence). The DNA of the CDR3 is TGTGTCAGCAGCTCCGCGACCACTGAAGCTTTCTTT. As protein: CVSSSATTEAFF.

In this sample, this clonotype turned up many times. The CDR3 reads CASSQSGGNEQFF. The CDR3 DNA follows: TGTGCCAGCAGCCAATCAGGGGGAAATGAGCAGTTCTTC. The chain links TRBV11-1 to TRBJ2-1; 7 nucleotides line up with TRBD1. Per germline, CDR1 SGHAT and CDR2 FQDESV (reference sequence). CDR3 length: 13 amino acids. V lost 5 bases to trimming and J lost 7 bases; unmatched junction nucleotides: 5.

There are many counts of this clonotype. The chain links TRBV20-1 to TRBJ2-1; 7 bases agree with TRBD2. This CDR3 has 15 amino acids. Germline V gene data show CDR1 as DFQATT and CDR2 as SNEGSKA (reference sequence). Trimming cost V 0 bases and J 4 bases; bases outside gene matches: 6. CDR3 nucleotides: TGCAGTGCTAGAGATCTCGCTAGCGGTTACAATGAGCAGTTCTTC. It translates to CSARDLASGYNEQFF.

This clonotype appeared many times. The CDR3 is CSARVGVGGYEQYF. The CDR3 DNA reads TGCAGTGCTAGAGTAGGGGTCGGCGGCTACGAGCAGTACTTC. The V gene is TRBV20-1, the J gene TRBJ2-7; D perhaps matches TRBD1 (5 bases). The CDR3 totals 14 residues. Germline-derived CDR1 and CDR2 are DFQATT and SNEGSKA (reference sequence). Trimming removed 1 base at V and 3 bases at J, with 13 bases between.

A few counts support this clonotype. The chain uses TRBV7-9 and TRBJ2-1; D might be TRBD1 (5 bases). The CDR3 covers 14 residues. Germline-derived CDR1 and CDR2 are SEHNR and FQNEAQ (reference sequence). Trimming took off 3 bases at V and 5 bases at J, with 11 bases between the two ends. CDR3 sequence reads: CASSFDSLDNEQFF. In DNA form, the CDR3 reads TGTGCCAGCAGCTTCGACAGCCTGGACAATGAGCAGTTCTTC.

This clonotype was counted between two and nine times. The V gene is TRBV19, the J gene TRBJ2-7, with 8 bases aligning to TRBD2. CDR3 length: 15 residues. Germline lookup yields CDR1 LNHDA and CDR2 SQIVND (reference sequence). After removal of 5 bases from V and 4 bases from J, the junction contained 10 bases not matched to a gene. CDR3 sequence reads: CASSSLAGPAYEQYF. The CDR3 coding sequence is TGTGCCAGTAGTTCCTTAGCGGGACCAGCGTACGAGCAGTACTTC.

The sample holds many counts of this clonotype. This chain links TRBV7-8 with TRBJ2-7; D may be TRBD1 (5 bases). Trimming removed 5 bases from V and 2 bases from J, with 13 bases in between. CDR1 and CDR2 (germline): SGHVS, FQNEAQ. This CDR3 has 14 residues. CDR3 DNA: TGTGCCAGCAGCCCCCAGGGATTCACCTACGAGCAGTACTTC. Translating gives CASSPQGFTYEQYF. Based on the CDR3 plus reference TRBV7-8 and TRBJ2-7, the full variable domain is GAGVSQSPRYKVAKRGQDVALRCDPISGHVSLFWYQQALGQGPEFLTYFQNEAQLDKSGLPSDRFFAERPEGSVSTLKIQRTQQEDSAVYLCASSPQGFTYEQYFGPGTRLTVT.

This clonotype was recorded at least ten times. The gene calls are TRBV2 and TRBJ2-1, with 7 bases identical to TRBD2. The germline gives CDR1 SNHLY, CDR2 FYNNEI. The CDR3 spans 13 residues. V lost 6 bases, J lost 3 bases, and 2 bases stayed unmatched. This CDR3 reads CASRGGSYNEQFF. As DNA, the CDR3 is TGTGCCAGCAGGGGCGGGAGCTACAATGAGCAGTTCTTC.

To note about this clonotype: A junction boundary mismatches the germline segment, possibly from a read error. The J gene is TRBJ2-7, the V gene TRBV28, with 8 bases fitting TRBD1. The CDR3 is made up of 14 amino acids. The germline V gene encodes CDR1 MDHEN and CDR2 SYDVKM. CDR3: CAGSSGTGTYEQYF. CDR3 sequence (DNA): TGTGCCGGCAGTTCCGGGACAGGAACGTACGAGCAGTACTTC.

In this sample, this clonotype turned up many times. The CDR3 coding sequence is TGTGCCAGCACCAGGGGGCCCCTGAAAGAGACCCAGTACTTC. Translating it yields CASTRGPLKETQYF. The V call is TRBV28, the J call TRBJ2-5; 8 positions match TRBD1. The V gene's germline CDR1 is MDHEN and CDR2 SYDVKM. V was clipped by 7 bases and J by 3 bases; unmatched bases: 7. CDR3 length: 14 amino acids.